Given below is one T cell receptor beta chain in context. Its cognate antigen is unknown. A multiplex PCR was run with 60 Vbeta primers and 13 Jbeta primers. Sequenced by immunoSEQ multiplex PCR; TCRdb stores in-frame clones only, minus some. The sample records around 130,000 clones, just under 80% being singletons. The CDR3 sequence is 16 residues long. Germline V gives CDR1 SNHLY, CDR2 FYNNEI. V dropped 6 bases and J dropped 2; count of bases not matched to a gene: 8. These data are taken from a study of cytomegalovirus exposure and HLA in healthy donors. Study conclusions and caveats: Sequencing artifact likely explains a cluster of highly shared sequence variants.

The V and J genes are TRBV2 and TRBJ2-5; the match to TRBD2 covers 11 bases. Sequencing input: PBMCs. This TCR was recovered from a man aged 30-40 years in good health and CMV-seronegative. The CDR3 is CASRLAGALWQETQYF. The CDR3 DNA reads as TGTGCCAGCAGACTAGCGGGGGCCCTGTGGCAAGAGACCCAGTACTTC.